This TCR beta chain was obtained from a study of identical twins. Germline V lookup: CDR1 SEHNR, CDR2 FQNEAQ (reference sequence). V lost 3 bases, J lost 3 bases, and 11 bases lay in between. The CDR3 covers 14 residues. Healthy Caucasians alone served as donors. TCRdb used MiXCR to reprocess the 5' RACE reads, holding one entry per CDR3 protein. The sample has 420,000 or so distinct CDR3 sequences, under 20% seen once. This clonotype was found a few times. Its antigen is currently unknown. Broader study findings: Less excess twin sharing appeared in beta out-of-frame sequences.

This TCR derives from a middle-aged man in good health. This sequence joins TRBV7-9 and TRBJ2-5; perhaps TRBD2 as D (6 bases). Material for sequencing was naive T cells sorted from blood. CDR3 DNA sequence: TGTGCCAGCAGCTTTGGAGGGTTAAAAGAGACCCAGTACTTC. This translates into CASSFGGLKETQYF. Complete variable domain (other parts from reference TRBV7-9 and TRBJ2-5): DTGVSQNPRHKITKRGQNVTFRCDPISEHNRLYWYRQTLGQGPEFLTYFQNEAQLEKSRLLSDRFSAERPKGSFSTLEIQRTEQGDSAMYLCASSFGGLKETQYFGPGTRLLVL.